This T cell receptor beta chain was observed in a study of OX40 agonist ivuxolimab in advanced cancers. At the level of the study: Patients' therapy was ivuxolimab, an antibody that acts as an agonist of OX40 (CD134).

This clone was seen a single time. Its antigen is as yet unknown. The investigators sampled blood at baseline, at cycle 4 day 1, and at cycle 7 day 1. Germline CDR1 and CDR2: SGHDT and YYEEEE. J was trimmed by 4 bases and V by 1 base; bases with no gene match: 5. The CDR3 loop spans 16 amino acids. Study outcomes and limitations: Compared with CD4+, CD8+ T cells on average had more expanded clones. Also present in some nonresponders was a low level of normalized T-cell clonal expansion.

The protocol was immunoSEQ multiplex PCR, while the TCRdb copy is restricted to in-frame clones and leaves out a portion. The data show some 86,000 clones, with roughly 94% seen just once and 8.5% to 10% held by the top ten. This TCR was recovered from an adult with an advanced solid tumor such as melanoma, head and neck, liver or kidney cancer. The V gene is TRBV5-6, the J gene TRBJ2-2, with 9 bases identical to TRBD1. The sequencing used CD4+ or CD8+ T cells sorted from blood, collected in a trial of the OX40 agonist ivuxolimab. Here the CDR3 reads CASSLMDRGTTGELFF. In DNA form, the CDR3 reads TGTGCCAGCAGCTTGATGGACAGGGGTACCACCGGGGAGCTGTTTTTT.